This TCR beta chain was obtained from a study of blood T cell repertoires in COVID-19. Study at large: Acute and convalescent COVID-19 samples came from the United States, Italy and Spain.

Germline CDR1 reads SGHKS; CDR2 reads YYEKEE (reference sequence). V shed 1 base, J shed 0 bases, and the junction held 2 bases outside the gene matches. CDR3 length equals 16 residues. Authors' processing steps: Reference gene primer amplification yielded estimated nucleated cell counts. Only in-frame clones appear in the TCRdb table, and some are missing; sequencing was by immunoSEQ multiplex PCR. V and J calls plus clone size are reproduced from that table; the DNA served to infer D and trimming. The sample holds approximately 100,000 clones; 70% to 90% are singletons and the top ten take around 2.2%. This clone was picked up one time.

The genes are TRBV5-5 and TRBJ2-1; 9 nucleotides match TRBD1. The sample comprised peripheral blood. The clonotype originates from a human donor in a cohort sampled during active COVID-19. The CDR3 is CASSLRDRVSYNEQFF. DNA for the CDR3: TGTGCCAGCAGCTTGAGGGACAGGGTCTCCTACAATGAGCAGTTCTTC.